The entry below gives a single TCR beta chain sequence along with its context. The antigen is undetermined. This record belongs to a study of monozygotic twins with inflammatory bowel disease. For each CDR3 protein, TCRdb gives one entry from its re-call of the 5' RACE reads, without DNA. The record lists a few hundred thousand distinct CDR3 sequences, of which the ten most abundant hold approximately 1.5%. General study results and limits: Treatment differences in immunosuppression may have added variability to the repertoires of patients. With inverse Simpson as the measure, TCRbeta diversity was lower in IBD patients than in healthy co-twins.

The sequenced sample consisted of blood. The TCR sequence derives from a human donor with ulcerative colitis or Crohn's disease, or a healthy co-twin of an affected twin (not recorded which).

The chain's CDR3 is CASSPWTGSYNEQFF. V and J are TRBV14 and TRBJ2-1; the TCRdb D gene call, TRBD1, has no DNA to confirm it. The CDR3 covers 15 residues. CDR1 is SGHDN, CDR2 FVKESK, per germline.